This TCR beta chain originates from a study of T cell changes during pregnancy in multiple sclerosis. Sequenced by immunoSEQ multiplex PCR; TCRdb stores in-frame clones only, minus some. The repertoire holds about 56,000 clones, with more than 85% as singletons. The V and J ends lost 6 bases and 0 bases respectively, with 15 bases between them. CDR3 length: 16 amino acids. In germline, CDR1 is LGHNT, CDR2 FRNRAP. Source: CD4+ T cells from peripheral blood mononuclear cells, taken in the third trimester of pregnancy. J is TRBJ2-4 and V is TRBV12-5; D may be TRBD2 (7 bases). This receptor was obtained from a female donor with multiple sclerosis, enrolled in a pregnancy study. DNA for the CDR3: TGTGCTAGTGGGGTCCCGGGGGGCCTAGCCAAAAACATTCAGTACTTC. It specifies CASGVPGGLAKNIQYF.